This T cell receptor (beta chain) was captured by sequencing in a study of cytotoxic CD8 clonotypes in ibrutinib-treated CLL. Whole-study results and caveats: Clonality increased at ibrutinib response and stayed stable in sustained remission. At progression, however, it fell back toward baseline. Baseline levels of clonality went above those of age-matched healthy donors and moved with circulating CD8+ T-cell counts. There were few public clonotypes, and on treatment they contracted or stayed stable.

The protocol was immunoSEQ multiplex PCR, while the TCRdb copy is restricted to in-frame clones and leaves out a portion. This table has roughly 49,000 clones, over 80% appearing once. Concerning this clone itself: What it binds is not known.

The CDR3 is 15 amino acids. Germline CDR1 reads MNHNY; CDR2 reads SVGAGI (reference sequence). With 2 bases clipped from V and 3 bases from J, the junction kept 2 bases outside the gene matches. The sample was PBMCs, taken after 24 months of ibrutinib treatment. The chain uses TRBV6-6 and TRBJ1-4; 8 nucleotides align to TRBD1. The clonotype comes from a human donor with chronic lymphocytic leukemia. The CDR3 loop reads CASSYPTGANEKLFF. CDR3 nucleotide sequence: TGTGCCAGCAGTTACCCGACAGGGGCTAATGAAAAACTGTTTTTT.